This T cell receptor (beta chain) is from a study of T cells after yellow fever vaccination. General study results and limits: Post-booster reappearance was seen for most primary-vaccination clones (just under 97% CD4, around 90% CD8).

As to this clonotype: Its antigen is unidentified.

The authors made TCR cDNA by 5'RACE template switching, adding a universal primer site and UMIs. TCRdb re-called the 5' RACE reads through MiXCR, storing one row per CDR3 protein. The sample carries 100,000 to 150,000 distinct CDR3 sequences, roughly 6.7% recorded once. V lost 5 bases, J lost 0 bases, and 8 bases lay in between. CDR1 and CDR2 (germline): SGHRS, YFSETQ. This CDR3 is 14 amino acids long. The source was CD4+ T cells sorted from PBMCs, collected more than 8 days after the first yellow fever vaccination. The TCR sequence derives from a man in his late teens or twenties who received the YFV17D yellow fever vaccine. The chain couples TRBV5-1 to TRBJ1-4, with a weak D call TRBD1 (5 bases). The CDR3 is CASSKGPTNEKLFF. The CDR3 DNA follows: TGCGCCAGCAGTAAGGGACCAACTAATGAAAAACTGTTTTTT.